One sample yielded the 13 T cell receptor beta chains listed below, sequenced in a study of blood T cell repertoires in COVID-19. TCRdb keeps only in-frame clones here, not all; method: immunoSEQ multiplex PCR. Among fewer than 450,000 clones listed, around 90% were seen once. Sequenced sample: PBMCs or T cells enriched from blood (not recorded which). Every receptor here comes from a man aged 18 to 30 who had recovered from COVID-19.

The genes are TRBV20-1 and TRBJ2-7; 7 bases are shared with TRBD1. Unmatched junction bases numbered 13, after V lost 3 bases and J lost 5 bases. Germline-derived CDR1 and CDR2 are DFQATT and SNEGSKA (reference sequence). The CDR3 has 15 amino acids. The CDR3 region is CSASSFDRALHEQYF. DNA for the CDR3: TGCAGTGCTAGTTCGTTCGACAGGGCCTTACACGAGCAGTACTTC.

The V call is TRBV7-9, the J call TRBJ1-6, with 7 nucleotides matching TRBD1. The CDR3 has 16 amino acids. Looked up from germline, CDR1 is SEHNR and CDR2 is FQNEAQ (reference sequence). V lost 7 bases and J lost 7; bases outside the gene matches: 13. This CDR3 is CASTRGPVRGNSPLHF. DNA of the CDR3: TGTGCCAGCACCCGAGGTCCGGTCAGGGGGAATTCACCCCTCCACTTT.

This clone was recorded a few times. CDR3 amino acids: CASSIGEREYTDTQYF. The CDR3 DNA reads as TGTGCCAGTAGTATAGGAGAGCGGGAGTATACAGATACGCAGTATTTT. This chain links TRBV19 with TRBJ2-3, with TRBD2 matching 8 bases. V gave up 1 base and J gave up 3 bases; unmatched junction bases: 6. CDR1 LNHDA and CDR2 SQIVND come from the germline V gene (reference sequence). This CDR3 comprises 16 residues.

The chain has TRBV4-1 and TRBJ1-2, with D perhaps TRBD1 (6 bases). The CDR3 covers 18 residues. Deletions cut 0 bases from V and 3 bases from J, with 20 bases between. Germline lookup yields CDR1 MGHRA and CDR2 YSYEKL. CDR3 loop: CASSQEPSGPGAHYGYTF. In DNA, the CDR3 is TGCGCCAGCAGCCAAGAGCCCTCGGGGCCAGGGGCACACTATGGCTACACCTTC.

The V and J genes are TRBV7-9 and TRBJ1-1; TRBD1 is a possible D gene (6 bases). V lost 5 bases and J 7 bases, leaving 17 bases between the germline ends. The CDR3 has 14 residues. Germline V gene lookup returns CDR1 SEHNR and CDR2 FQNEAQ (reference sequence). The CDR3 sequence: CASSRGAEKGEAFF. The CDR3 bases are TGTGCCAGCAGCCGGGGGGCTGAGAAGGGTGAAGCTTTCTTT. The full variable domain, in which reference TRBV7-9 and TRBJ1-1 provide the parts outside the CDR3, is DTGVSQNPRHKITKRGQNVTFRCDPISEHNRLYWYRQTLGQGPEFLTYFQNEAQLEKSRLLSDRFSAERPKGSFSTLEIQRTEQGDSAMYLCASSRGAEKGEAFFGQGTRLTVV.

The rearrangement joins TRBV19 to TRBJ2-1; D is unclear. In germline, CDR1 is LNHDA, CDR2 SQIVND (reference sequence). The CDR3 totals 14 residues. V was cut by 2 bases and J by 2 bases, with 7 bases left in between. The chain's CDR3 is CASSITAAYNEQFF. The CDR3 DNA reads as TGTGCCAGTAGTATAACAGCAGCCTACAATGAGCAGTTCTTC.

The chain carries TRBV10-2 and TRBJ2-7, with 13 nucleotides matching TRBD2. J lost 4 bases, V lost 0 bases, and 9 bases had no gene match. Germline V gene data show CDR1 as WSHSY and CDR2 as SAAADI. This CDR3 has 18 amino acids. The CDR3 sequence: CASSESRTSGSSGYEQYF. Written as DNA, the CDR3 is TGCGCCAGCAGTGAGTCCCGGACTAGCGGGAGCTCCGGGTACGAGCAGTACTTC.

This clone was counted a single time. This chain joins TRBV3-1 (or the pseudogene TRBV3-2) and TRBJ1-4; perhaps TRBD1 as D (5 bases). Germline CDR1 is LGHDT and CDR2 is YNNKEL (reference sequence). Trimming shortened V by 7 bases and J by 3 bases, and 15 bases separated the two germline ends. The CDR3 length is 15 residues. The CDR3 DNA reads as TGTGCCAGCACGCCATCAGGGTATCCTAATGAAAAACTGTTTTTT. This gives the protein CASTPSGYPNEKLFF.

The count of this clone is one. The chain carries TRBV11-2 and TRBJ2-1; TRBD2 agrees at 9 bases. The CDR3 consists of 16 residues. Germline CDR1 reads SGHAT; CDR2 reads FQNNGV. V lost 2 bases, J lost 6 bases, and 8 bases stayed unmatched. The CDR3 loop reads CASSLRGLASLNEQFF. CDR3 nucleotide sequence: TGTGCCAGCAGCTTACGGGGACTAGCTTCCCTCAATGAGCAGTTCTTC. Together with reference TRBV11-2 and TRBJ2-1, the CDR3 gives the full variable domain: EAGVAQSPRYKIIEKRQSVAFWCNPISGHATLYWYQQILGQGPKLLIQFQNNGVVDDSQLPKDRFSAERLKGVDSTLKIQPAKLEDSAVYLCASSLRGLASLNEQFFGPGTRLTVL.

This chain connects TRBV11-1 to TRBJ1-5; the match to TRBD1 covers 7 bases. Trimming took 3 bases from V and 7 from J; bases not matched to a gene: 6. From germline, CDR1 is SGHAT and CDR2 FQDESV (reference sequence). CDR3 length equals 14 residues. In DNA, the CDR3 is TGTGCCAGCAGCTTGGAGGGGGCAGGGCAGCCCCAGCATTTT. Its protein is CASSLEGAGQPQHF. Using reference TRBV11-1 and TRBJ1-5 for the parts outside the CDR3, the full variable domain is EAEVAQSPRYKITEKSQAVAFWCDPISGHATLYWYRQILGQGPELLVQFQDESVVDDSQLPKDRFSAERLKGVDSTLKIQPAELGDSAMYLCASSLEGAGQPQHFGDGTRLSIL.

CDR3 bases: TGTGCCAGCAGTGATCAGGGAATCGACGAGCAGTACTTC. Translated: CASSDQGIDEQYF. The chain has TRBV6-1 and TRBJ2-7; perhaps TRBD1 as D (5 bases). CDR3 size: 13 residues. Per the germline V gene, CDR1 is MNHNS and CDR2 is SASEGT. Trimming shortened V by 3 bases and J by 5 bases, and 11 bases separated the two germline ends.

The rearrangement joins TRBV18 to TRBJ1-1; TRBD1 is a possible D gene (6 bases). The CDR3 consists of 13 residues. Trimming shortened V by 4 bases and J by 1 base, and 7 bases separated the two germline ends. CDR1 KGHSH and CDR2 LQKENI come from the germline V gene. CDR3 protein: CASSQGQNTEAFF. CDR3 DNA sequence: TGTGCCAGCTCACAGGGACAGAACACTGAAGCTTTCTTT. The full variable domain, in which reference TRBV18 and TRBJ1-1 provide the parts outside the CDR3, is NAGVMQNPRHLVRRRGQEARLRCSPMKGHSHVYWYRQLPEEGLKFMVYLQKENIIDESGMPKERFSAEFPKEGPSILRIQQVVRGDSAAYFCASSQGQNTEAFFGQGTRLTVV.

The J gene is TRBJ1-3, the V gene TRBV7-6, with 8 bases that match TRBD1. V lost 1 base to trimming and J lost 4 bases; unmatched junction nucleotides: 6. This CDR3 is 16 amino acids long. The germline CDR1 and CDR2 sequences are SGHVS and FNYEAQ. The CDR3 loop reads CASSLGGQGGGNTIYF. CDR3 nucleotide sequence: TGTGCCAGCAGCTTAGGAGGACAGGGAGGCGGAAACACCATATATTTT.